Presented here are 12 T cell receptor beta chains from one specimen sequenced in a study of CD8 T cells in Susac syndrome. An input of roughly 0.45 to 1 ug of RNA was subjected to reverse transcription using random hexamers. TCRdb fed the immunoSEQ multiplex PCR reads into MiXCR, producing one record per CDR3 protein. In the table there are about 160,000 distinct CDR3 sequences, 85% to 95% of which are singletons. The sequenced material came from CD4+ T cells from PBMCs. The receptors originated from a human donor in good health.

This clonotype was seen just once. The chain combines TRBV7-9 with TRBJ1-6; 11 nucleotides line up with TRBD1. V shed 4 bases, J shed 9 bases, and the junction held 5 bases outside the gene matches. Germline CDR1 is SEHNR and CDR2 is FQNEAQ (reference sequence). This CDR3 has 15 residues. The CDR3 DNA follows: TGTGCCAGCAGCTCTCGGACAGGGGGCAGTTCACCCCTCCACTTT. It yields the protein CASSSRTGGSSPLHF.

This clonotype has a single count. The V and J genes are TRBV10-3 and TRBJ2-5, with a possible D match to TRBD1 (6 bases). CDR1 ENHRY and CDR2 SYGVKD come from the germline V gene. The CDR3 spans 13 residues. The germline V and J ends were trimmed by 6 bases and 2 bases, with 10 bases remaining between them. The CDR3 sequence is CAISPRGQETQYF. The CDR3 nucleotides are TGTGCCATCAGCCCCAGGGGACAAGAGACCCAGTACTTC.

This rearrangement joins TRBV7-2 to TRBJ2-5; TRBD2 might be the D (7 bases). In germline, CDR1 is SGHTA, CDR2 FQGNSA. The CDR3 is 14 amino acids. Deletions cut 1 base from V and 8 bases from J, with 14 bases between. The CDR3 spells CASSLGLARGTQYF. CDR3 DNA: TGTGCCAGCAGCTTAGGACTAGCCAGGGGCACCCAGTACTTC.

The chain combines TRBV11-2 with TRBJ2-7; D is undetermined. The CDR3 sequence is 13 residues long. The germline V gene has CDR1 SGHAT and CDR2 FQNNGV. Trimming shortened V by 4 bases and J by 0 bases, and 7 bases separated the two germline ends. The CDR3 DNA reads TGTGCCAGCAGCTCACCTAACTCCTACGAGCAGTACTTC. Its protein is CASSSPNSYEQYF.

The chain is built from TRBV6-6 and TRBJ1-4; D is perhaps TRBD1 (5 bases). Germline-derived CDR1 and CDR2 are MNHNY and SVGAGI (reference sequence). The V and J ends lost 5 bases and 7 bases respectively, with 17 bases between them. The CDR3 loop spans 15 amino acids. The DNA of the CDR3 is TGTGCCAGCAGTGAGAGGAAAAGGGGCAGTGAAAAACTGTTTTTT. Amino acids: CASSERKRGSEKLFF.

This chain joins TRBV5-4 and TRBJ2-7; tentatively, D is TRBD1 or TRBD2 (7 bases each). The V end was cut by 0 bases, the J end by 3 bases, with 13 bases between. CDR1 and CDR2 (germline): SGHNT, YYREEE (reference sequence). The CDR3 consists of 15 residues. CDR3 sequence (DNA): TGTGCCAGCAGCTTGGCAGGGGGACTACACTACGAGCAGTACTTC. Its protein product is CASSLAGGLHYEQYF.

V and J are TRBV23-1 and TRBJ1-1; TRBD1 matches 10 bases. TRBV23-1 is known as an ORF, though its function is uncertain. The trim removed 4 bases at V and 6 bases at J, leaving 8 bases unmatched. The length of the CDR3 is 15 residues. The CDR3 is CASSPPGTGEAEAFF. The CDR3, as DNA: TGCGCCAGCAGTCCTCCTGGGACAGGGGAAGCTGAAGCTTTCTTT.

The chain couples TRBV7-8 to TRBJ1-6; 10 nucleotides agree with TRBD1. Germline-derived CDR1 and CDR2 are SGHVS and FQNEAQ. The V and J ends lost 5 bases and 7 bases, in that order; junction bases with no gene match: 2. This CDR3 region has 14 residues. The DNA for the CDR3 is TGTGCCAGCAGCGGGGACAGGGGCAATTCACCCCTCCACTTT. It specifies CASSGDRGNSPLHF.

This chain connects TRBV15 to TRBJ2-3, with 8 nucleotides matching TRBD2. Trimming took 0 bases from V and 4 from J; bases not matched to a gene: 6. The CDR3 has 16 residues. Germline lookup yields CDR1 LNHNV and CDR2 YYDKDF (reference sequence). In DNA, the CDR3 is TGTGCCACCAGCAGAGAGGCCGGGGGGGCCGCAGATACGCAGTATTTT. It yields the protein CATSREAGGAADTQYF.

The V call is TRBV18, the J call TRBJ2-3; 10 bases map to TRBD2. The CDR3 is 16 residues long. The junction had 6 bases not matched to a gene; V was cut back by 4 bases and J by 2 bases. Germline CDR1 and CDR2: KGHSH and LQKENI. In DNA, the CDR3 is TGTGCCAGCTCACGAGCAACTAGCGGGGTCACAGATACGCAGTATTTT. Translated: CASSRATSGVTDTQYF.

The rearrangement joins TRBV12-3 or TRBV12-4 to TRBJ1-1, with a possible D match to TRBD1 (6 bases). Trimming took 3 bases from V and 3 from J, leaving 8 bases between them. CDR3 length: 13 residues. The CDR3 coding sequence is TGTGCCAGCAGTTTTGGGGGCTACACTGAAGCTTTCTTT. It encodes CASSFGGYTEAFF.

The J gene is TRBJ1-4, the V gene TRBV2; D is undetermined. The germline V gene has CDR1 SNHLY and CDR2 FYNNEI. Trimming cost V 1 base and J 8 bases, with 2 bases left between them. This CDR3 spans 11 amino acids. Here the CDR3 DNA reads TGTGCCAGCAGTGAAGAGGAAAAACTGTTTTTT. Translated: CASSEEEKLFF.